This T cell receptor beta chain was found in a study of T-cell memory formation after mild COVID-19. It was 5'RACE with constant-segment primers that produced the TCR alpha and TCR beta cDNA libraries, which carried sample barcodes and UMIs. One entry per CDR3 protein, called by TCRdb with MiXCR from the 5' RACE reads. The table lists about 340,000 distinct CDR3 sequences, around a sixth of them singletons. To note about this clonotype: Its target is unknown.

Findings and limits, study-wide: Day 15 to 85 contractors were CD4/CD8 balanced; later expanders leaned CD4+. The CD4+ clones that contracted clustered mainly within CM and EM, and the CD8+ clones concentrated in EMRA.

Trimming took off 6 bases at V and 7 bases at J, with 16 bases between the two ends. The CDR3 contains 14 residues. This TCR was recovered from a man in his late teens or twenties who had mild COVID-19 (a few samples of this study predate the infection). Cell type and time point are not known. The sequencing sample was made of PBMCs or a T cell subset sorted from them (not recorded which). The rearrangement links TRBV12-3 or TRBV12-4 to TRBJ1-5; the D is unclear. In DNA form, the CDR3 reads TGTGCCAGCAGCCCAAAGTATTTGAGGCAGCCCCAGCATTTT. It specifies CASSPKYLRQPQHF.